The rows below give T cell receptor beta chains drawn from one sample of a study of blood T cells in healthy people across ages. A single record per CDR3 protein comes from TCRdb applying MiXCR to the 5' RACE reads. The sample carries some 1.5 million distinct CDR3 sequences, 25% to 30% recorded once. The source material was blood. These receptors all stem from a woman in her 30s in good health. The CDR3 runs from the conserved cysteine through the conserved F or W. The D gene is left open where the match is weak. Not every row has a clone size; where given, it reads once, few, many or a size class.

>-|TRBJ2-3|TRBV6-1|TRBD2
CASSARTSGGRPDTQYF
TGTGCCAGCAGCGCCAGGACTAGCGGGGGGCGCCCAGATACGCAGTATTTT
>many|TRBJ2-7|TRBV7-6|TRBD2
CASSHYGTSEADEQYF
TGTGCCAGCAGCCACTACGGGACTAGCGAGGCTGACGAGCAGTACTTC
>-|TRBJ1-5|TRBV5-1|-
CASSLGGRDSNQPQHF
TGCGCCAGCAGCTTGGGGGGACGTGATAGCAATCAGCCCCAGCATTTT
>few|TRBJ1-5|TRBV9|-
CASSVSGLGQPQHF
TGTGCCAGCAGCGTGTCGGGCCTAGGGCAGCCCCAGCATTTT
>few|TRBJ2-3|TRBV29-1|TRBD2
CSGGGLAGARTDTQYF
TGCAGCGGTGGGGGCCTAGCGGGAGCCCGCACAGATACGCAGTATTTT
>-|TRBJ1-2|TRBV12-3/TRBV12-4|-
CASTYGPNYGYTF
TGTGCCAGCACCTACGGGCCCAACTATGGCTACACCTTC
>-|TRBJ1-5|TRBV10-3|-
CAISEGEWQPQHF
TGTGCCATCAGTGAAGGGGAGTGGCAGCCCCAGCATTTT
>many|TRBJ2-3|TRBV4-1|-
CASSHMDSTDTQYF
TGCGCCAGCAGCCACATGGACTCCACAGATACGCAGTATTTT
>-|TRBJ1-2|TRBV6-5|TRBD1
CASSTTTGEGNYGYTF
TGTGCCAGCAGTACAACGACAGGGGAGGGAAACTATGGCTACACCTTC
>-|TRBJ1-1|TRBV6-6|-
CASSYVGRTEAFF
TGTGCCAGCAGTTACGTCGGGAGGACTGAAGCTTTCTTT
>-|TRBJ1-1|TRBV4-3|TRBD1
CASKDRGGEAFF
TGCGCCAGCAAAGACAGGGGGGGGGAAGCTTTCTTT
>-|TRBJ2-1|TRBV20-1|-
CSALRWTGDNEQFF
TGCAGTGCCCTCAGGTGGACCGGGGACAATGAGCAGTTCTTC
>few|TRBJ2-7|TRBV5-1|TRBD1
CASSGMIGTGKGEQYF
TGCGCCAGCAGCGGCATGATAGGGACAGGGAAAGGCGAGCAGTACTTC
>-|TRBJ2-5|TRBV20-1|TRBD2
CSAPPPSGNPGGTQYF
TGCAGTGCTCCCCCCCCTAGCGGGAATCCAGGGGGGACCCAGTACTTC
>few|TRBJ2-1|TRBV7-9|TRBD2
CASSTTGLHSSYNEQFF
TGTGCCAGCAGCACAACGGGACTACACAGCTCCTACAATGAGCAGTTCTTC
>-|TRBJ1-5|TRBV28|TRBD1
CASAGTGRYSNQPQHF
TGTGCCAGTGCCGGGACAGGGAGATATAGCAATCAGCCCCAGCATTTT
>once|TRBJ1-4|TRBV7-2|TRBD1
CASSLIWDSDNEKRFF
TGTGCCAGCAGCTTAATCTGGGACAGCGATAATGAAAAACGGTTTTTT
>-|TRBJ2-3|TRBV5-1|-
CASSLDDVIDTQYF
TGCGCCAGCAGCTTGGACGATGTCATTGATACGCAGTATTTT
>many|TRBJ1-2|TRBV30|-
CAWSRLTPYYGYTF
TGTGCCTGGAGCCGTCTGACCCCTTACTATGGCTACACCTTC
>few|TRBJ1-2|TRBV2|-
CASSVLGVDALHGYTF
TGTGCCAGCAGTGTATTAGGGGTGGACGCCCTTCATGGCTACACCTTC
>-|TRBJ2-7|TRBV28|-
CASSFNGNSYEQYF
TGTGCCAGCAGTTTTAACGGGAACTCCTACGAGCAGTACTTC
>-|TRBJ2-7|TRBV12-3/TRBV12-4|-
CTSSPRLRVEDEQYF
TGTACCAGCAGTCCCCGCCTCAGGGTGGAGGACGAGCAGTACTTC
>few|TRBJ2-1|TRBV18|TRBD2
CASSLILGLASYNEQFF
TGTGCCAGCTCACTTATACTGGGACTAGCGTCCTACAATGAGCAGTTCTTC
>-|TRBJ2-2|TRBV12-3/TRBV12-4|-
CASSRRGTNTGELFF
TGTGCCAGCAGTCGGCGGGGTACGAACACCGGGGAGCTGTTTTTT
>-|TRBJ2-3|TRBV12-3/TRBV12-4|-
CASSRPEDTQYF
TGTGCCAGCAGTCGGCCGGAGGATACGCAGTATTTT
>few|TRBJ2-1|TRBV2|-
CASSDETRSGNEQFF
TGTGCCAGCAGTGACGAGACCCGGAGCGGAAATGAGCAGTTCTTC